This T cell receptor (beta chain) was found in a study of Graves' ophthalmopathy and Graves' hyperthyroidism. The CDR3 totals 13 residues. With 4 bases removed from V and 0 bases from J, the gap between germline ends came to 6 bases. Germline CDR1 is SGDLS and CDR2 is YYNGEE. A single count supports this clonotype. RNA transcripts were the source from which TCR beta CDR3 regions were amplified. Scientists carried out first-round RT-PCR using HTBI primers and then a second-round multiplex PCR. One entry per CDR3 protein, called by TCRdb with MiXCR from the multiplex PCR reads. Among around 43,000 distinct CDR3 sequences listed, over 40% were seen once.

Sequencing input: peripheral blood. The V and J genes are TRBV9 and TRBJ2-3; no clear D gene. The receptor's source is an adult man with Graves' ophthalmopathy. The CDR3 DNA is TGTGCCAGCAGCCCTACTAGCACAGATACGCAGTATTTT. It yields the protein CASSPTSTDTQYF.